A single sample gave rise to the 28 T cell receptor beta chains below, sequenced in a study of T-cell memory formation after mild COVID-19. From the 5' RACE reads, TCRdb called clonotypes with MiXCR, one entry per CDR3 protein. The table includes under 250,000 distinct CDR3 sequences, 15% detected once. The specimen sequenced was PBMCs or a T cell subset sorted from them (not recorded which). All receptors come from an adult woman who had mild COVID-19 (a few samples of this study predate the infection). Cell type and time point are not known.

This chain connects TRBV5-1 to TRBJ2-3; 10 bases align to TRBD2. Germline values: CDR1 SGHRS, CDR2 YFSETQ. Germline trimming cut 2 bases from V and 4 bases from J; bases unmatched to any gene: 7. This CDR3 region has 16 residues. CDR3 in amino acids: CASSLPLAGVADTQYF. In DNA, the CDR3 is TGCGCCAGCAGCTTACCTCTAGCGGGGGTGGCAGATACGCAGTATTTT.

This clonotype was seen more than once but under ten times. The rearrangement links TRBV7-2 to TRBJ2-7; no clear D gene. V lost 0 bases to trimming and J lost 0 bases, with 6 bases between them. Per the germline V gene, CDR1 is SGHTA and CDR2 is FQGNSA. The CDR3 is made up of 14 amino acids. CDR3 residues: CASSLAAVSYEQYF. DNA for the CDR3: TGTGCCAGCAGCTTAGCGGCAGTCTCCTACGAGCAGTACTTC.

The chain couples TRBV12-3 or TRBV12-4 to TRBJ2-7; no definite D call. The CDR3 extends over 13 amino acids. V was shortened by 2 bases and J by 4 bases, with 9 bases between the two germline ends. The CDR3 sequence: CASSLTLRYEQYF. The CDR3 nucleotides read TGTGCCAGCAGTTTAACTCTACGGTACGAGCAGTACTTC.

This clonotype was found a few times. This chain links TRBV12-3 or TRBV12-4 with TRBJ1-6, with TRBD1 identical over 7 bases. The CDR3 spans 14 residues. Trimming cost V 6 bases and J 10 bases; bases outside gene matches: 9. CDR3 region: CASRYRQGRSPLHF. The DNA of the CDR3 is TGTGCCAGCAGGTACCGACAGGGACGCTCACCCCTCCACTTT.

This clonotype was seen a few times. The rearrangement joins TRBV24-1 to TRBJ1-2, with TRBD1 identical over 10 bases. CDR3 size: 15 residues. V shed 4 bases and J 8 bases; nucleotides not matched to a gene: 9. Germline V lookup: CDR1 KGHDR, CDR2 SFDVKD. The CDR3 region is CATSDPTGTGDGYTF. The CDR3 nucleotides are TGTGCCACCAGTGACCCTACCGGGACAGGGGACGGCTACACCTTC.

V and J are TRBV12-3 or TRBV12-4 and TRBJ2-5, with 11 bases matching TRBD1. The junction had 9 bases not matched to a gene; V was cut back by 4 bases and J by 5 bases. The CDR3 loop spans 16 amino acids. The CDR3 is CASSSVGQGAWETQYF. The CDR3 nucleotides read TGTGCCAGCAGTTCCGTAGGACAGGGGGCTTGGGAGACCCAGTACTTC.

The chain is built from TRBV24-1 and TRBJ1-1, with 7 bases matching TRBD1. This CDR3 is 13 amino acids long. Germline V gene data show CDR1 as KGHDR and CDR2 as SFDVKD. Trimming at V came to 9 bases and at J to 6 bases, leaving 9 bases not matched to a gene. CDR3 region: CATATGEGAEAFF. The DNA of the CDR3 is TGTGCCACCGCTACAGGGGAAGGAGCTGAAGCTTTCTTT.

The chain has TRBV7-3 and TRBJ2-2, with D possibly being TRBD1 (5 bases). CDR1 SGHTA and CDR2 FQGTGA come from the germline V gene. The CDR3 totals 15 residues. Trimming pared 2 bases from V and 6 bases from J, leaving 13 bases between. As DNA, the CDR3 is TGTGCCAGCAGCTTATCGACCCAGGGTTCCGGGGAGCTGTTTTTT. This encodes CASSLSTQGSGELFF.

V is TRBV7-9 and J is TRBJ1-1, with 7 nucleotides matching TRBD1. After removal of 5 bases from V and 0 bases from J, the junction contained 6 bases not matched to a gene. The CDR3 is 15 amino acids. Germline assignment: CDR1 SEHNR and CDR2 FQNEAQ (reference sequence). CDR3 in amino acids: CASSPQTGLNTEAFF. The DNA of the CDR3 is TGTGCCAGCAGCCCGCAGACAGGGCTGAACACTGAAGCTTTCTTT. The variable domain in full, with the rest retrieved from reference TRBV7-9 and TRBJ1-1, is DTGVSQNPRHKITKRGQNVTFRCDPISEHNRLYWYRQTLGQGPEFLTYFQNEAQLEKSRLLSDRFSAERPKGSFSTLEIQRTEQGDSAMYLCASSPQTGLNTEAFFGQGTRLTVV.

This clonotype was detected many times. The rearrangement joins TRBV5-1 to TRBJ2-3; D unclear. The V end was cut by 3 bases, the J end by 2 bases, with 4 bases between. The CDR3 has 12 amino acids. The germline gives CDR1 SGHRS, CDR2 YFSETQ. The DNA of the CDR3 is TGCGCCAGCAGCTCCAACACAGATACGCAGTATTTT. As protein: CASSSNTDTQYF.

This sequence joins TRBV4-1 and TRBJ1-5, with D possibly TRBD1 on 6 matching bases. Germline values: CDR1 MGHRA, CDR2 YSYEKL. V lost 4 bases to trimming and J lost 2 bases, with 18 bases between them. The CDR3 length is 17 residues. The CDR3 nucleotides read TGCGCCAGCAGCCGTAATGCAGGGGAAAGTGGCAATCAGCCCCAGCATTTT. It codes for CASSRNAGESGNQPQHF.

The chain links TRBV24-1 to TRBJ2-2; possible D gene TRBD2, 6 bases. CDR1 and CDR2 (germline): KGHDR, SFDVKD. There are 15 residues in the CDR3. Between the trimmed V and J ends, which lost 5 bases and 4 bases, there was a span of 13 bases. CDR3: CATSGKSGVTGELFF. The CDR3 region has the DNA TGTGCCACCAGTGGCAAGTCGGGAGTCACCGGGGAGCTGTTTTTT.

This clonotype has more than one count but fewer than ten. CDR3 residues: CASRPHQGLNTGELFF. The CDR3 DNA reads as TGTGCCAGCAGACCCCACCAGGGGCTGAACACCGGGGAGCTGTTTTTT. The chain employs TRBV9 and TRBJ2-2, with TRBD1 as a possible D gene (6 bases). CDR1 is SGDLS, CDR2 YYNGEE, per germline. The V end lost 5 bases, the J end lost 1 base, and 15 bases lay between the germline ends. This CDR3 is built from 16 residues. Combining the CDR3 with reference TRBV9 and TRBJ2-2 gives the whole variable domain DSGVTQTPKHLITATGQRVTLRCSPRSGDLSVYWYQQSLDQGLQFLIQYYNGEERAKGNILERFSAQQFPDLHSELNLSSLELGDSALYFCASRPHQGLNTGELFFGEGSRLTVL.

This clonotype was counted ten times or more. The J gene is TRBJ2-1, the V gene TRBV24-1; 10 bases map to TRBD1. Trimming cost V 7 bases and J 4 bases; bases outside gene matches: 21. There are 20 residues in the CDR3. Germline V CDR1 and CDR2: KGHDR, SFDVKD. CDR3 amino acids: CATRSSGQGTTIRRYNEQFF. The CDR3 DNA reads TGTGCCACCAGATCCTCGGGACAGGGGACTACTATCCGTCGTTACAATGAGCAGTTCTTC.

This clonotype turned up a few times. The chain is built from TRBV5-1 and TRBJ2-7; TRBD1 is a possible D gene (5 bases). Per germline, CDR1 SGHRS and CDR2 YFSETQ. The CDR3 totals 16 residues. The V end lost 1 base, the J end lost 0 bases, and 14 bases lay between the germline ends. The chain's CDR3 is CASSLTRASSSYEQYF. The CDR3 DNA reads TGCGCCAGCAGCTTGACCAGGGCCTCGAGCTCCTACGAGCAGTACTTC.

This clonotype has a single count. The rearrangement links TRBV12-3 or TRBV12-4 to TRBJ2-1; tentatively, D is TRBD2 (5 bases). The CDR3 runs 18 residues. Deletions cut 6 bases from V and 6 bases from J, with 27 bases between. CDR3 bases: TGTGCCAGCAGCGGCCCAAGCCCAGAACTAGGCGGGCGCAATGAGCAGTTCTTC. Amino acid sequence: CASSGPSPELGGRNEQFF.

This clonotype showed up just a few times. The chain recombines TRBV18 with TRBJ1-2; D is uncertain. This CDR3 region has 14 residues. V was cut by 0 bases and J by 2 bases, with 7 bases left in between. Germline loops: CDR1 KGHSH, CDR2 LQKENI. CDR3 region: CASSPPLANYGYTF. In DNA form, the CDR3 reads TGTGCCAGCTCACCACCTCTCGCAAACTATGGCTACACCTTC.

The chain has TRBV7-9 and TRBJ1-3; 7 nucleotides align to TRBD1. Germline CDR1 reads SEHNR; CDR2 reads FQNEAQ (reference sequence). The CDR3 length is 20 residues. V dropped 4 bases and J dropped 2; count of bases not matched to a gene: 20. DNA of the CDR3: TGTGCCAGCAGCTCCCCGGAGGGGGCCGACCCACCGGGCCCTGGAAACACCATATATTTT. It yields the protein CASSSPEGADPPGPGNTIYF.

The V gene is TRBV5-1, the J gene TRBJ1-1, with D unclear. CDR1 and CDR2 from the germline V gene are SGHRS and YFSETQ. The CDR3 runs to 14 residues. V lost 3 bases, J lost 0 bases, and 9 bases lay in between. The CDR3 reads CASSSRTVNTEAFF. In nucleotides, the CDR3 is TGCGCCAGCAGCTCCCGGACGGTGAACACTGAAGCTTTCTTT.

This clonotype showed up just a few times. V gene TRBV5-1 combines with J gene TRBJ1-1; D gene ambiguous. Germline V gives CDR1 SGHRS, CDR2 YFSETQ. The V end was cut by 5 bases, the J end by 12 bases, with 14 bases between. CDR3 size: 11 residues. CDR3 protein: CASRLDGQTFF. As DNA, the CDR3 is TGCGCCAGCAGGCTGGATGGCCAAACTTTCTTT.

V and J are TRBV4-1 and TRBJ2-1; D is possibly TRBD1 (5 bases). This CDR3 has 14 amino acids. Trimming took off 8 bases at V and 8 bases at J, with 19 bases between the two ends. Looked up from germline, CDR1 is MGHRA and CDR2 is YSYEKL. As DNA, the CDR3 is TGCGCCAGCCGAATAGGTCGATGGGGCGATGAGCAGTTCTTC. It specifies CASRIGRWGDEQFF.

This clonotype showed up just a few times. This chain uses TRBV7-8 with TRBJ1-6; the match to TRBD1 covers 10 bases. The junction had 5 bases not matched to a gene; V was cut back by 0 bases and J by 0 bases. The V gene's germline CDR1 is SGHVS and CDR2 FQNEAQ. The CDR3 extends over 19 amino acids. CDR3 residues: CASSLAGGQGSSYNSPLHF. CDR3 nucleotide sequence: TGTGCCAGCAGCTTAGCGGGGGGACAGGGGAGCTCCTATAATTCACCCCTCCACTTT.

This clonotype was recorded at least ten times. J is TRBJ2-3 and V is TRBV5-1; D is undetermined. V lost 0 bases and J lost 5, with 1 base in between. CDR1 is SGHRS, CDR2 YFSETQ, per germline. The CDR3 spans 11 residues. The CDR3 DNA sequence: TGCGCCAGCAGCTTGGAAGATACGCAGTATTTT. The encoded protein is CASSLEDTQYF.

This clonotype was found a few times. The genes are TRBV29-1 and TRBJ2-7, with TRBD2 matching 7 bases. Germline CDR1 and CDR2: SQVTM and ANQGSEA. The CDR3 consists of 13 residues. J was trimmed by 4 bases and V by 6 bases; bases with no gene match: 9. Written as DNA, the CDR3 is TGCAGCGTAGCGACTAGCCCACTGTACGAGCAGTACTTC. Translation gives CSVATSPLYEQYF.

V gene TRBV6-5 combines with J gene TRBJ1-1; D is possibly TRBD1 (5 bases). V lost 5 bases and J 0 bases, leaving 13 bases between the germline ends. There are 15 residues in the CDR3. CDR1 MNHEY and CDR2 SVGAGI come from the germline V gene. This CDR3 reads CASSVQGLMNTEAFF. DNA for the CDR3: TGTGCCAGCAGTGTCCAGGGACTCATGAACACTGAAGCTTTCTTT.

This clonotype was detected a few times. The chain employs TRBV7-9 and TRBJ2-7; D remains ambiguous. Germline V gives CDR1 SEHNR, CDR2 FQNEAQ (reference sequence). This CDR3 is built from 14 residues. Trimming removed 2 bases from V and 3 bases from J, with 11 bases in between. CDR3 region: CASSLSQSFYEQYF. The CDR3 nucleotides read TGTGCCAGCAGCTTATCCCAGTCCTTCTACGAGCAGTACTTC.

J is TRBJ2-3 and V is TRBV19, with TRBD2 as a possible D gene (5 bases). Trimming stripped 6 bases from V and 0 bases from J, with 19 bases between. CDR1 LNHDA and CDR2 SQIVND come from the germline V gene (reference sequence). This CDR3 is 17 amino acids long. DNA for the CDR3: TGTGCCAGTAGAATGGGGTTACCCAGACTAAGCACAGATACGCAGTATTTT. Its protein product is CASRMGLPRLSTDTQYF.

This clonotype was observed once. V gene TRBV9 combines with J gene TRBJ2-3; TRBD2 agrees at 10 bases. Per the germline V gene, CDR1 is SGDLS and CDR2 is YYNGEE. CDR3 length: 16 amino acids. Unmatched junction bases numbered 9, after V lost 4 bases and J lost 4 bases. The CDR3 coding sequence is TGTGCCAGCAGCTTATGGCCAAGCGGGGGGGCAGATACGCAGTATTTT. It translates to CASSLWPSGGADTQYF.